The 4 T cell receptor beta chains below come from one sample, sequenced in a study of metastatic and nonmetastatic thyroid tumors. Through MiXCR, TCRdb re-clonotyped the PCR reads. The sample yields 35,000 to 40,000 clones, less than 25% seen once. Before thyroid surgery, none of the patients had received any treatment. Sequencing used blood. The receptor set was obtained from a female donor with papillary thyroid cancer or a benign thyroid nodule (not recorded which). Some clones in this sample may be carry-over from other donors' samples.

This clone was observed many times. The gene calls are TRBV5-1 and TRBJ2-3; D ambiguous. From germline, CDR1 is SGHRS and CDR2 YFSETQ. The CDR3 extends over 15 amino acids. V was shortened by 3 bases and J by 6 bases, with 17 bases between the two germline ends. The CDR3 bases are TGCGCCAGCAGCTCGCGACCGGTAGGAATCGATACGCAGTATTTT. It specifies CASSSRPVGIDTQYF.

J is TRBJ2-7 and V is TRBV29-1; no reliable D call. CDR3 length equals 16 residues. Looked up from germline, CDR1 is SQVTM and CDR2 is ANQGSEA. Trimming cost V 6 bases and J 1 base, with 22 bases left between them. CDR3 sequence (DNA): TGCAGCGTCGCGTCCCTTGTGGGCCTCAGGTCCTACGAGCAGTACTTC. This translates into CSVASLVGLRSYEQYF.

Points on this clone: It may be a read error: a sequence one base away is much more abundant. The chain combines TRBV6-1 with TRBJ2-5; 8 bases are a match to TRBD1. Per the germline V gene, CDR1 is MNHNS and CDR2 is SASEGT. The CDR3 spans 15 residues. This chain's CDR3 is CASSAERTGQENQYF. CDR3 in DNA: TGTGCCAGCAGTGCCGAAAGGACAGGGCAAGAGAACCAGTACTTC.

This clone was seen ten or more times. The chain combines TRBV25-1 with TRBJ2-7; D may be TRBD1 or TRBD2 (6 bases each). The CDR3 sequence is 15 residues long. The V and J ends lost 3 bases and 2 bases respectively, with 14 bases between them. CDR1 is MGHDK, CDR2 SYGVNS, per germline. The CDR3 region is CASSDGGRRAYEQYF. The CDR3 nucleotides read TGTGCCAGCAGTGATGGGGGGCGCAGGGCCTACGAGCAGTACTTC.